This TCR beta chain was retrieved from a study of cytomegalovirus exposure and HLA in healthy donors (dated by TCRdb to 2015 to 2018). Regarding the research as a whole: In an earlier analysis of approximately 500 of the donors, 276 Gb of sequence data and 90 million to 120 million unique TCR beta sequences from about 190 million T cells were reported. The study was designed to test whether signatures of past pathogen exposure could be identified by cataloging public T cell receptors. High-throughput TCR immunosequencing, statistical association of individual TCRs with disease status, and machine learning were combined to predict cytomegalovirus infection status. Of the roughly 390 genotyped donors, approximately 83% fell in the genetic ancestry cluster associated with self-reported Caucasian donors. Donor age, sex, ethnicity and CMV serostatus were compiled together with the repertoire data. Every discovery cohort repertoire had been produced on one sequencing platform. Rather than drawing on any new phenotypic data, the later analysis identified candidate immune exposures from TCR beta sequences and the way those sequences occurred across donors. Because of strong linkage in the cohort, a handful of DR-DQ haplotypes were treated as single units for association and clustering. HLA typing included class I and class II loci at four-digit resolution. A later genetic analysis took genome-wide SNP genotypes for about three fifths of the 666 donors and used that subset as a discovery cohort. The study used immunosequencing to profile the T cell repertoires of several hundred subjects and linked those repertoires to cytomegalovirus serostatus. Among almost 400 genotyped donors of the cohort, an average of roughly 240,000 unique TCR beta nucleotide sequences were sequenced per donor, around a sixth of them non-productive. To decide whether each TCR beta V gene segment behaved as functional or pseudogenic, an earlier analysis of approximately 600 of the donors relied on high-throughput TCR beta sequencing. The number of donors typed differed by locus, with roughly 620-630 for A, B, C, DRB1 and DQB1, 522 for DQA1, 606 for DPA1, and around 430 for DPB1. About 330 gigabases of sequencing data and tens of millions of unique TCR sequences made up an early release that covered approximately 620 HLA-typed donors. Along with the roughly 670-subject first cohort, a separate validation cohort of around 110 different subjects was used. In a later analysis, previously published TCR beta repertoires from hundreds of donors were re-analyzed and high-resolution HLA genotyping was added so that TCR occurrence patterns could be studied.

Points on this clone: Its antigen is unknown. Per-base qualities were not stored, and no clone one base away is much larger.

Overall results and qualifications from the work: Because HLA typing was unavailable for some donors at each locus, only the typed subset was used in association tests. A later analysis reported that several top co-occurrence clusters appeared linked to parvovirus B19, influenza, CMV and Epstein-Barr virus. Compared with equally common non-associated chains, HLA-associated TCR beta chains in a later analysis were more clonally expanded and had lower generation probabilities. The presence/absence analyses assumed that sequencing depth was roughly uniform across donors, and that assumption may not be true. Across donors, most TCR sequences were observed very rarely, whereas some public TCRs were present in many individuals. In a later genetic analysis, a missense DCLRE1C variant was associated with V-gene and J-gene trimming of TCR beta chains, and the association was replicated in an independent cohort. A further reported finding was that TCR beta sequences accurately predicted the HLA-A and HLA-B alleles for most subjects in the first cohort. In vitro tests confirmed that a few of the cytomegalovirus-associated TCR beta chains recognize cytomegalovirus antigens. It was suggested by the authors that the approach could potentially be generalized to other disease states and immunological phenotypes. The study listed 170 or so TCR beta chains as associated with cytomegalovirus. In this cohort, only TCR beta chains were sequenced, and detectable features were limited by the absence of alpha or paired-chain data. A cluster of highly shared sequence variants was judged likely to be a technical artifact of the sequencing pipeline. In a later analysis, the rate of TCR association differed among HLA loci, with DRB1 alleles having the most associated TCRs and HLA-C alleles having the fewest. An earlier analysis of around 500 of the donors showed that most TCR beta V segments appeared in productive rearrangements either about 90% or about 30% of the time, which broadly matched IMGT annotations. When HLA alleles, especially DR and DQ, strongly co-occurred, TCR associations were difficult to assign to individual alleles. Specific HLA alleles were associated with over 15,000 TCR beta sequences at a false discovery rate of 0.05 in a later analysis. According to a later genetic analysis, donors in an Asian-associated ancestry cluster had fewer N-insertions in productive TCRs than the approximately 700-donor mean. The earlier analysis of 450 to 700 of the donors excluded roughly 16 rarely observed V segments, including chromosome 9 orphons, because counts were too low. Linkage disequilibrium might explain the correlated functional status among segregating V segments, but an unknown experimental factor could not be excluded. The classifier was reported to diagnose cytomegalovirus status with high specificity and sensitivity in both the original cohort and the validation cohort. The only immune exposure information available for the cohort was CMV serostatus. Most CMV-associated TCR beta chains appeared to be HLA-restricted in a later analysis, and the HLA associations seemed to be driven largely by CMV exposure.

The library was produced with the immunoSEQ multiplex PCR assay. For the multiplex PCR, a mixture combining 60 forward primers for TCR Vbeta segments and 13 reverse primers for TCR Jbeta segments was used. The CDR3 region of rearranged TCR beta genes was amplified from genomic DNA by a multiplex PCR assay. The Illumina HiSeq System was used to sequence the amplified TCR beta libraries as 87-base-pair reads. Concerning the study's data processing: In a later analysis, roughly 80 million unique TCR beta chains were counted across the roughly 610 repertoires, and roughly 11 million of these chains were shared by at least two donors. Raw reads were error-corrected and collapsed into unique sequences with a nearest-neighbor algorithm that merged closely related sequences to remove PCR and sequencing errors. To assign V, D and J gene segments, CDR3 sequences were aligned to IMGT reference sequences. For a sequence to be retained, a match of at least six nucleotides to both a V gene segment and a J gene segment was required. Rearrangements were classified as productive when the CDR3 lacked stop codons and remained in frame with V and J, and all other rearrangements were classified as non-productive. CDR3 was defined according to IMGT convention as the region running from the second conserved V-encoded cysteine to the conserved J-encoded phenylalanine. Sequences without an unambiguous match to a single V gene segment were excluded from the earlier analysis of a few hundred of the donors. An earlier analysis of fewer than 750 of the donors called V segments functional above 56.7% productive rearrangements and segregating when the between-donor standard deviation exceeded 5%. A statistical classification framework was developed to diagnose cytomegalovirus status using the catalog of TCR beta chain sequences. V and J gene assignment, in a later analysis, came from comparing TCR nucleotide sequences with IMGT/GENE-DB human TR gene sequences. Using the TCRdist pipeline, a later analysis assigned CDR3 sequences along with most-parsimonious VDJ recombination scenarios. In a later analysis, every TCR beta chain was defined by the combination of its CDR3 amino acid sequence and its V-gene family, and reads without a unique V-gene family were dropped. A later analysis removed 450 to 600 highly shared, low-generation-probability nucleotide sequences to deal with suspected cross-contamination and a sequencing artifact. For each public chain, a later analysis derived a clonal expansion index from normalized ranks of inferred template counts within each repertoire. In a later analysis, generation probabilities were computed using a VDJ recombination model fitted to out-of-frame rearrangements, and the results were checked against IGoR. A later analysis scored TCR-TCR, TCR-HLA and TCR-CMV co-occurrence with hypergeometric tests, applying a repertoire-size bias correction to TCR pairs. A later analysis estimated false discovery rates by permuting HLA or CMV assignments 20 times. In a later analysis, co-occurring TCRs were grouped using DBSCAN, with TCRdist sequence similarity added in when clustering inside HLA-allele-positive subsets. Co-occurrence clustering excluded repertoires with fewer than 30,000 or more than 120,000 public chains, plus five with anomalous nucleotide sharing. Imported from immuneACCESS, the table was reduced by TCRdb to in-frame sequences with V and J called. These copies leave out some clones; in studies compared against another copy, an unresolved V gene accounts for under half, and the cause of the remainder is not known. V and J calls and clone size follow that table, whereas D and trimming were derived from the DNA. A total of about 120,000 clones appear in this sample, over 75% of them only once. The top ten clonotypes cover under 4.5% of the sample.

The cohort consisted of 600 or so healthy bone marrow donors. At the time of sampling, every cohort member was nominally healthy, though immune exposures that went unrecorded were likely present. The donor tested CMV seropositive, placing the donor among the 250 to 300 seropositive members of the cohort. Each donor provided a peripheral blood sample, and peripheral blood mononuclear cells were used for TCR beta sequencing. The Qiagen DNeasy Blood Extraction Kit was used to extract genomic DNA from the blood cell samples. The clonotype originates from a man aged 18 to 30 in good health and CMV-seropositive. What was sequenced was PBMCs.

CDR3 region: CASSLPRNEQFF. The nucleotides read TGTGCCAGCAGTTTACCCCGGAATGAGCAGTTCTTC. The chain uses TRBV6-6 and TRBJ2-1; there is no confident call for the D gene. The germline V gene (reference sequence) sets CDR1 to MNHNY and CDR2 to SVGAGI. The CDR3 covers 12 residues, taking in both the cysteine and the phenylalanine. Here the CDR3 DNA is all that survives: 36 bases in frame from base 1. Relative to germline, V is 4 bases shorter and J is 7 bases shorter, with 8 bases between their ends.